These 21 T cell receptor beta chains came from one sample sequenced in a study of T cells in Graves' hyperthyroidism and ophthalmopathy (dated by TCRdb to 2018 to 2020). Libraries came from multiplex PCR. The sequencer listed for this sample is Illumina HiSeq 2000. TCR beta CDR3 regions were amplified from RNA transcripts. The first round of RT-PCR for the TCR CDR3 was performed with the HTBI primer set and the Qiagen OneStep RT-PCR kit. TCRdb's own reprocessing of the public reads used fastp at Q25 and MiXCR and kept productive beta chains. Entries are consolidated by CDR3 protein sequence, retaining the most common genes and DNA. The sample contains fewer than 200,000 distinct CDR3 sequences, around 8.9% of them found a single time. Less than 25% of the sample is taken by the ten largest. The specimen sequenced was blood. The receptors originated from a woman in her late teens or twenties with Graves' hyperthyroidism that later progressed to Graves' ophthalmopathy.

The chain employs TRBV5-4 and TRBJ1-1, with TRBD1 as a possible D gene (6 bases). The V end lost 4 bases, the J end lost 5 bases, and 21 bases lay between the germline ends. This CDR3 has 16 residues. Germline CDR1 is SGHNT and CDR2 is YYREEE (reference sequence). The CDR3 is CASSPGTDHRGTEAFF. The CDR3 DNA reads as TGTGCCAGCAGCCCCGGGACCGATCATAGGGGGACTGAAGCTTTCTTT.

There are many counts of this clonotype. The V gene is TRBV7-2, the J gene TRBJ2-3; 7 bases are shared with TRBD2. This CDR3 has 15 residues. CDR1 and CDR2 from the germline V gene are SGHTA and FQGNSA. V lost 7 bases to trimming and J lost 2 bases; unmatched junction nucleotides: 9. CDR3 coding DNA: TGTGCCAGCAAAAGGACTAGACAAGCCACAGATACGCAGTATTTT. This codes for CASKRTRQATDTQYF.

This clonotype was recorded at least ten times. The V gene is TRBV20-1, the J gene TRBJ1-5; D unclear. The V gene's germline CDR1 is DFQATT and CDR2 SNEGSKA (reference sequence). With 1 base removed from V and 1 base from J, the gap between germline ends came to 5 bases. The CDR3 has 13 residues. DNA for the CDR3: TGCAGTGCTAGAGGTTCGAGCAATCAGCCCCAGCATTTT. Its translation is CSARGSSNQPQHF.

This clonotype was observed many times. The chain is built from TRBV6-1 and TRBJ2-1, with 9 nucleotides matching TRBD2. The CDR3 covers 14 residues. Germline V CDR1 and CDR2: MNHNS, SASEGT. V lost 6 bases and J lost 4; bases outside the gene matches: 4. The CDR3 sequence is CASRASGKYNEQFF. The CDR3 coding sequence is TGTGCCAGCAGGGCTAGCGGGAAGTACAATGAGCAGTTCTTC.

The sample holds a few counts of this clonotype. Possible read error: a much larger clone is one base away. The J gene is TRBJ1-1, the V gene TRBV29-1; TRBD1 might be the D (5 bases). CDR3 length: 13 residues. Germline V CDR1 and CDR2: SQVTM, ANQGSEA. The CDR3 bases are TGCAGCGCTGCCGGGGGAATGAACATTGAAGCTTTCTTT. It codes for CSAAGGMNIEAFF.

As to this clonotype: This may come from a read error, since a much larger clone is one base off. The chain employs TRBV11-3 and TRBJ1-1; D is unresolved. This CDR3 spans 13 amino acids. With 1 base removed from V and 4 bases from J, the gap between germline ends came to 7 bases. Germline V gene data show CDR1 as SGHNT and CDR2 as YENEEA. The CDR3 loop reads CASSLAVVTEAFF. Written as DNA, the CDR3 is TGTGCCAGCAGCTTAGCGGTTGTCACTGAAGCTTTCTTT.

This clonotype showed up just once. A much larger clonotype is one base distant, so this may be a read error. V usage is TRBV27 and J usage is TRBJ2-7, with D unresolved. This CDR3 is 13 amino acids long. From germline, CDR1 is MNHEY and CDR2 SMNVEV (reference sequence). Between the trimmed V and J ends, which lost 0 bases and 8 bases, there was a span of 11 bases. CDR3 in DNA: TGTGCCAGCAGTTTATCTGGGGTACACAAGCAGTACTTC. Translated, it gives CASSLSGVHKQYF.

The table lists this clonotype with many counts. The chain recombines TRBV27 with TRBJ1-2, with D uncertain. V shed 5 bases and J shed 7 bases, with 17 bases lying between them. Germline CDR1 reads MNHEY; CDR2 reads SMNVEV (reference sequence). The CDR3 runs 14 residues. The DNA for the CDR3 is TGTGCCAGCAGTCCCGGCGGAGGGTTAGGTGGCTACACCTTC. Its protein product is CASSPGGGLGGYTF.

This clonotype was counted a few times. The V call is TRBV28, the J call TRBJ2-1, with 12 bases fitting TRBD1. With 10 bases clipped from V and 5 bases from J, the junction kept 12 bases outside the gene matches. Looked up from germline, CDR1 is MDHEN and CDR2 is SYDVKM. The length of the CDR3 is 16 residues. The CDR3 protein is CATRVAGTGGHNEQFF. For the CDR3, the DNA is TGTGCCACCCGAGTAGCCGGGACAGGGGGCCACAATGAGCAGTTCTTC.

This clonotype came up many times. This chain links TRBV27 with TRBJ2-1; TRBD1 agrees at 7 bases. The germline CDR1 and CDR2 sequences are MNHEY and SMNVEV (reference sequence). V shed 8 bases, J shed 10 bases, and the junction held 8 bases outside the gene matches. The CDR3 loop spans 12 amino acids. The CDR3 nucleotides read TGTGCCAGCGGCACAGGGGCAGGGGAGCAGTTCTTC. Translation: CASGTGAGEQFF.

This clonotype was recorded many times. The genes are TRBV12-3 or TRBV12-4 and TRBJ2-3; D perhaps matches TRBD2 (5 bases). CDR3 length: 15 amino acids. V was clipped by 1 base and J by 3 bases, with 11 bases between them. CDR3 amino acids: CASSLGGAKTDTQYF. CDR3 coding DNA: TGTGCCAGCAGTTTAGGGGGAGCGAAAACAGATACGCAGTATTTT.

Comment on this clonotype: Just one base apart from a much larger clone, this may be a read error. The chain recombines TRBV6-1 with TRBJ1-4; TRBD1 is a possible D gene (5 bases). Deletions cut 10 bases from V and 4 bases from J, with 16 bases between. This CDR3 comprises 14 residues. Germline CDR1 is MNHNS and CDR2 is SASEGT. The CDR3 loop is CANTTRDGNEKLFF. CDR3 DNA sequence: TGTGCCAACACCACCCGGGACGGTAATGAAAAACTGTTTTTT.

In DNA, the CDR3 is TGTGCCAGCAGCCGGGAAGGAGGGAGCTCCTACAATGAGCAGTTCTTC. Translating it yields CASSREGGSSYNEQFF. The rearrangement joins TRBV5-4 to TRBJ2-1, with D maybe TRBD2 (6 bases). The CDR3 spans 16 residues. Germline CDR1 reads SGHNT; CDR2 reads YYREEE (reference sequence). Trimming stripped 4 bases from V and 0 bases from J, with 14 bases between.

The table lists this clonotype with many counts. V and J are TRBV6-1 and TRBJ2-3; no definite D call. Germline V gives CDR1 MNHNS, CDR2 SASEGT. Trimming took off 2 bases at V and 2 bases at J, with 14 bases between the two ends. CDR3 size: 16 residues. CDR3 residues: CASSEFRGSNTDTQYF. The CDR3 DNA follows: TGTGCCAGCAGTGAATTTCGTGGTAGCAACACAGATACGCAGTATTTT.

In this sample, this clonotype turned up many times. The rearrangement joins TRBV2 to TRBJ2-5, with TRBD2 as a possible D gene (5 bases). Germline CDR1 SNHLY, CDR2 FYNNEI. The V gene lost 4 bases and the J gene lost 4 bases, with 10 bases spanning the gap. The CDR3 length is 13 residues. The CDR3 DNA sequence: TGTGCCAGCAGTGTGCGGGCCGGAGAGACCCAGTACTTC. Amino acid sequence: CASSVRAGETQYF.

This clonotype was seen only a few times. This chain links TRBV20-1 with TRBJ2-7; 7 bases match TRBD2. Per the germline V gene, CDR1 is DFQATT and CDR2 is SNEGSKA (reference sequence). Trimming took 7 bases from V and 2 from J; bases not matched to a gene: 8. The CDR3 covers 13 residues. The CDR3, as DNA: TGCAGTGGGCGGCCTAGCGGACCCTACGAGCAGTACTTC. This encodes CSGRPSGPYEQYF.

This clonotype was observed many times. This chain links TRBV6-1 with TRBJ2-5, with D perhaps matching TRBD1 (6 bases). Looked up from germline, CDR1 is MNHNS and CDR2 is SASEGT. The CDR3 extends over 15 amino acids. V lost 7 bases to trimming and J lost 3 bases, with 18 bases between them. CDR3 sequence (DNA): TGTGCCAGCACCTTAAAAAGGGGGACGGAAGAGACCCAGTACTTC. It encodes CASTLKRGTEETQYF.

This clonotype was counted many times. The chain links TRBV7-6 to TRBJ2-7; TRBD2 matches 10 bases. This CDR3 comprises 16 residues. Trimming removed 0 bases from V and 3 bases from J; junction bases left unmatched: 5. Germline CDR1 SGHVS, CDR2 FNYEAQ. The CDR3 loop reads CASSLALASGGYEQYF. DNA of the CDR3: TGTGCCAGCAGCTTAGCGTTGGCTAGCGGGGGCTACGAGCAGTACTTC.

This clonotype was picked up many times. The gene calls are TRBV3-1 and TRBJ1-1, with a possible D match to TRBD1 (5 bases). The ends were cut back, 4 bases at V and 0 bases at J, with 12 bases in the middle. The CDR3 contains 15 residues. CDR1 and CDR2 from the germline V gene are LGHDT and YNNKEL (reference sequence). The CDR3 DNA reads as TGTGCCAGCAGCCTCGAAGGACAATTGAACACTGAAGCTTTCTTT. Translating it yields CASSLEGQLNTEAFF. The full variable domain, in which reference TRBV3-1 and TRBJ1-1 provide the parts outside the CDR3, is DTAVSQTPKYLVTQMGNDKSIKCEQNLGHDTMYWYKQDSKKFLKIMFSYNNKELIINETVPNRFSPKSPDKAHLNLHINSLELGDSAVYFCASSLEGQLNTEAFFGQGTRLTVV.

This clonotype was seen repeatedly, ten times or more. The chain has TRBV19 and TRBJ1-2, with D possibly matching TRBD1 (6 bases). Germline lookup yields CDR1 LNHDA and CDR2 SQIVND (reference sequence). V was shortened by 9 bases and J by 2 bases, with 13 bases between the two germline ends. This CDR3 has 13 amino acids. CDR3 sequence: CASKTGSNYGYTF. CDR3 sequence (DNA): TGTGCCAGCAAGACAGGATCAAACTATGGCTACACCTTC.

The chain couples TRBV4-2 to TRBJ1-2; tentatively, D is TRBD1 (5 bases). Between the trimmed V and J ends, which lost 4 bases and 3 bases, there was a span of 18 bases. Germline V lookup: CDR1 LGHNA, CDR2 YNFKEQ. This CDR3 has 16 amino acids. The CDR3 protein is CASSRRGGAGYYGYTF. The CDR3 coding sequence is TGTGCCAGCAGCCGCCGGGGAGGGGCGGGGTACTATGGCTACACCTTC.